These 32 T cell receptor beta chains originate from one sample sequenced in a study of blood T cell repertoires in COVID-19. Only in-frame clones appear in the TCRdb table, and some are missing; sequencing was by immunoSEQ multiplex PCR. The sample carries around 120,000 clones, nearly 90% recorded once. The specimen sequenced was peripheral blood. The source of these receptors is a woman between 55 and 75 years old with COVID-19, enrolled during active disease.

CDR3 protein: CASRDRANTEAFF. The CDR3, as DNA: TGTGCCAGCAGGGACAGGGCGAACACTGAAGCTTTCTTT. The J gene is TRBJ1-1, the V gene TRBV25-1, with 8 nucleotides matching TRBD1. Germline CDR1 MGHDK, CDR2 SYGVNS. This CDR3 region has 13 residues. The ends lost 6 bases at V and 1 base at J; junction bases unmatched: 1.

The J gene is TRBJ2-7, the V gene TRBV15; possible D gene TRBD1, 6 bases. CDR3 length: 14 amino acids. V lost 0 bases and J lost 5, with 11 bases in between. The germline gives CDR1 LNHNV, CDR2 YYDKDF (reference sequence). The CDR3 loop reads CATSRDRSGDEQYF. The CDR3, as DNA: TGTGCCACCAGCAGAGATCGATCAGGGGACGAGCAGTACTTC.

This clone turned up a few times. This rearrangement joins TRBV6-5 to TRBJ1-5, with TRBD1 matching 9 bases. The CDR3 extends over 15 amino acids. Looked up from germline, CDR1 is MNHEY and CDR2 is SVGAGI. Unmatched junction bases numbered 9, after V lost 5 bases and J lost 7 bases. The CDR3 sequence: CASSRSWTGDQPQHF. In DNA, the CDR3 is TGTGCCAGCAGTAGGTCTTGGACAGGGGACCAGCCCCAGCATTTT.

The genes are TRBV18 and TRBJ2-7; 7 bases map to TRBD2. V shed 5 bases, J shed 6 bases, and the junction held 7 bases outside the gene matches. CDR1 KGHSH and CDR2 LQKENI come from the germline V gene. The CDR3 spans 13 residues. The CDR3 reads CASSGRGESEQYF. CDR3 coding DNA: TGTGCCAGCTCAGGACGGGGGGAAAGCGAGCAGTACTTC.

The chain combines TRBV5-1 with TRBJ2-7, with D possibly being TRBD2 (6 bases). CDR3 size: 13 residues. Trimming removed 8 bases at V and 5 bases at J, with 17 bases between. CDR1 and CDR2 from the germline V gene are SGHRS and YFSETQ. CDR3 residues: CASRFLGRNEQYF. The DNA of the CDR3 is TGCGCCAGTAGATTCTTAGGGAGGAACGAGCAGTACTTC. Using reference TRBV5-1 and TRBJ2-7 for the parts outside the CDR3, the full variable domain is KAGVTQTPRYLIKTRGQQVTLSCSPISGHRSVSWYQQTPGQGLQFLFEYFSETQRNKGNFPGRFSGRQFSNSRSEMNVSTLELGDSALYLCASRFLGRNEQYFGPGTRLTVT.

The sample holds one count of this clone. At the DNA level, this CDR3 is encoded by other sequences in the same sample as well. The V gene is TRBV6-5, the J gene TRBJ1-1; 8 bases agree with TRBD1. After removal of 0 bases from V and 5 bases from J, the junction contained 2 bases not matched to a gene. The CDR3 is 14 residues long. The germline V gene encodes CDR1 MNHEY and CDR2 SVGAGI. CDR3 DNA: TGTGCCAGCAGTTACTCGACAGGGGATACTGAAGCTTTCTTT. Translation gives CASSYSTGDTEAFF.

The chain combines TRBV2 with TRBJ1-5; 9 nucleotides align to TRBD1. The germline V gene encodes CDR1 SNHLY and CDR2 FYNNEI. Trimming took 3 bases from V and 4 from J; bases not matched to a gene: 4. The CDR3 runs 15 residues. The CDR3 DNA is TGTGCCAGCAGTGATACAGGGGGCCTGAATCAGCCCCAGCATTTT. Translating it yields CASSDTGGLNQPQHF.

This chain uses TRBV14 with TRBJ1-4; possibly TRBD1 for D (5 bases). Per the germline V gene, CDR1 is SGHDN and CDR2 is FVKESK. V was shortened by 6 bases and J by 10 bases, with 18 bases between the two germline ends. The CDR3 covers 14 residues. CDR3 loop: CASSLNLGQGKLFF. CDR3 DNA sequence: TGTGCCAGCAGTCTCAATCTCGGCCAGGGAAAACTGTTTTTT.

The chain carries TRBV12-2 and TRBJ1-2; the D segment call TRBD1 is taken from the table without a DNA check. TRBV12-2 is a listed pseudogene. The CDR3 length is 13 residues. The CDR3 here is CATQGYPNYGYTF. CDR3 nucleotides: TGTGCAACACAGGGATATCCTAACTATGGCTACACCTTC.

This rearrangement joins TRBV6-2 or TRBV6-3 to TRBJ1-5; 8 bases map to TRBD1. CDR1 is MNHEY, CDR2 SVGEGT, per germline. Trimming cost V 4 bases and J 7 bases; bases outside gene matches: 6. The CDR3 extends over 14 amino acids. The CDR3 region has the DNA TGTGCCAGCAGTTGGGGTGACAGGGGACAGCCCCAGCATTTT. Amino acids: CASSWGDRGQPQHF.

V is TRBV2 and J is TRBJ2-2, with 10 bases lining up with TRBD1. The V gene end was trimmed by 6 bases and the J gene end by 4 bases; junction bases not matched to a gene: 5. CDR3 length: 15 residues. Germline CDR1 is SNHLY and CDR2 is FYNNEI. Here the CDR3 reads CASRTRTGGTGELFF. The DNA for the CDR3 is TGTGCCAGCAGAACGCGGACAGGGGGCACCGGGGAGCTGTTTTTT.

The chain combines TRBV5-5 with TRBJ2-5; D possibly corresponds to TRBD1 (7 bases). Trimming stripped 3 bases from V and 0 bases from J, with 15 bases between. CDR3 size: 16 residues. The germline gives CDR1 SGHKS, CDR2 YYEKEE (reference sequence). CDR3 amino acids: CASSSRGTLYQETQYF. The CDR3 DNA follows: TGTGCCAGCAGCTCCAGGGGGACTTTGTACCAAGAGACCCAGTACTTC.

The chain joins TRBV27 to TRBJ1-6; D is perhaps TRBD1 (6 bases). Trimming shortened V by 5 bases and J by 3 bases, and 11 bases separated the two germline ends. The germline V gene has CDR1 MNHEY and CDR2 SMNVEV (reference sequence). CDR3 length: 15 residues. Here the CDR3 DNA reads TGTGCCAGCAGTCGCGGACAGAGCTATAATTCACCCCTCCACTTT. Its protein product is CASSRGQSYNSPLHF.

The rearrangement joins TRBV7-9 to TRBJ2-5, with 7 positions matching TRBD1. The junction had 3 bases not matched to a gene; V was cut back by 3 bases and J by 2 bases. This CDR3 region has 14 residues. Germline V gene lookup returns CDR1 SEHNR and CDR2 FQNEAQ (reference sequence). The CDR3 loop is CASSLGQRQETQYF. In nucleotides, the CDR3 is TGTGCCAGCAGCTTGGGACAGAGACAAGAGACCCAGTACTTC.

This chain uses TRBV9 with TRBJ1-2, with 9 bases aligning to TRBD1. The trim removed 2 bases at V and 7 bases at J, leaving 9 bases unmatched. Germline V gene data show CDR1 as SGDLS and CDR2 as YYNGEE. This CDR3 contains 15 residues. CDR3 bases: TGTGCCAGCAGCGTGACGGGACAGGGTGTTAGTGGCTACACCTTC. As protein: CASSVTGQGVSGYTF.

V and J are TRBV6-1 and TRBJ2-7; TRBD1 matches 8 bases. The junction had 8 bases not matched to a gene; V was cut back by 3 bases and J by 4 bases. CDR1 MNHNS and CDR2 SASEGT come from the germline V gene. CDR3 length equals 15 residues. This chain's CDR3 is CASSERMGQDYEQYF. For the CDR3, the DNA is TGTGCCAGCAGTGAGCGAATGGGACAGGATTACGAGCAGTACTTC.

This chain joins TRBV5-1 and TRBJ1-5; D is possibly TRBD1 (6 bases). The CDR3 length is 14 residues. Germline CDR1 is SGHRS and CDR2 is YFSETQ. The germline V and J ends were trimmed by 0 bases and 5 bases, with 9 bases remaining between them. In DNA, the CDR3 is TGCGCCAGCAGCTTGGCCGCAGGGGATCAGCCCCAGCATTTT. Encoded protein: CASSLAAGDQPQHF.

The DNA for the CDR3 is TGTGCCAGCAGCCTCACGCCGGGACAGGGGAGCAATCAGCCCCAGCATTTT. This gives the protein CASSLTPGQGSNQPQHF. This rearrangement joins TRBV7-6 to TRBJ1-5; TRBD1 matches at 10 bases. CDR1 is SGHVS and CDR2 is FNYEAQ in the germline V gene. This CDR3 is 17 amino acids long. The V and J ends lost 5 bases and 1 base, in that order; junction bases with no gene match: 8.

The V and J genes are TRBV19 and TRBJ2-5; no clear D gene. V was clipped by 2 bases and J by 4 bases, with 2 bases between them. The CDR3 runs to 11 residues. CDR1 is LNHDA, CDR2 SQIVND, per germline (reference sequence). The chain's CDR3 is CASSIRETQYF. In nucleotides, the CDR3 is TGTGCCAGTAGTATACGAGAGACCCAGTACTTC.

J is TRBJ1-2 and V is TRBV4-1; 8 nucleotides match TRBD1. CDR1 is MGHRA and CDR2 is YSYEKL in the germline V gene. After removal of 1 base from V and 4 bases from J, the junction contained 5 bases not matched to a gene. CDR3 length equals 15 residues. In DNA form, the CDR3 reads TGCGCCAGCAGCCAAGCCCTCACAGGGGGCTATGGCTACACCTTC. Translated: CASSQALTGGYGYTF.

The rearrangement uses TRBV7-9 and TRBJ2-2; TRBD1 matches at 10 bases. V shed 5 bases and J 5 bases; nucleotides not matched to a gene: 14. This CDR3 contains 18 residues. The V gene's germline CDR1 is SEHNR and CDR2 FQNEAQ (reference sequence). The CDR3 nucleotides are TGTGCCAGCAGCCAAAGTCTGGGACAGGGGTCTTGGACCGGGGAGCTGTTTTTT. Translation gives CASSQSLGQGSWTGELFF.

This chain joins TRBV10-3 and TRBJ2-2; D perhaps matches TRBD2 (7 bases). Deletions cut 4 bases from V and 5 bases from J, with 14 bases between. In germline, CDR1 is ENHRY, CDR2 SYGVKD. CDR3 size: 15 residues. The CDR3 DNA is TGTGCCATCAGTGTTGGGGGGGCCGGGACCGGGGAGCTGTTTTTT. As protein: CAISVGGAGTGELFF.

The chain uses TRBV19 and TRBJ1-1; no firm D call. CDR3 size: 14 residues. V was shortened by 1 base and J by 1 base, with 7 bases between the two germline ends. Germline lookup yields CDR1 LNHDA and CDR2 SQIVND (reference sequence). The CDR3 is CASSIGPQNTEAFF. CDR3 DNA: TGTGCCAGTAGTATAGGGCCTCAGAACACTGAAGCTTTCTTT.

On this clone: Within the sample, other DNA sequences also encode this same CDR3. The chain is built from TRBV19 and TRBJ1-1; D is possibly TRBD1 (6 bases). The CDR3 sequence is 14 residues long. Germline lookup yields CDR1 LNHDA and CDR2 SQIVND (reference sequence). V gave up 1 base and J gave up 1 base, with 7 bases separating them. CDR3 bases: TGTGCCAGTAGTATAGGAGGGGGGAACACTGAAGCTTTCTTT. Protein: CASSIGGGNTEAFF. Full variable domain (rest looked up from reference TRBV19 and TRBJ1-1): DGGITQSPKYLFRKEGQNVTLSCEQNLNHDAMYWYRQDPGQGLRLIYYSQIVNDFQKGDIAEGYSVSREKKESFPLTVTSAQKNPTAFYLCASSIGGGNTEAFFGQGTRLTVV.

The V call is TRBV6-1, the J call TRBJ1-3; D might be TRBD1 (6 bases). This CDR3 has 14 amino acids. Looked up from germline, CDR1 is MNHNS and CDR2 is SASEGT. V dropped 2 bases and J dropped 7 bases, with 12 bases sitting between them. This chain's CDR3 is CASSEHQRGNTIYF. In DNA form, the CDR3 reads TGTGCCAGCAGTGAACACCAAAGGGGGAACACCATATATTTT.

V gene TRBV7-3 combines with J gene TRBJ2-6; a possible D gene is TRBD1 (6 bases). Germline lookup yields CDR1 SGHTA and CDR2 FQGTGA. Trimming removed 5 bases at V and 4 bases at J, with 18 bases between. This CDR3 contains 17 residues. The CDR3 here is CASSTNPTGSGANVLTF. Written as DNA, the CDR3 is TGTGCCAGCAGCACTAATCCTACAGGGTCCGGGGCCAACGTCCTGACTTTC. Variable domain in full (rest from reference TRBV7-3 and TRBJ2-6): GAGVSQTPSNKVTEKGKYVELRCDPISGHTALYWYRQSLGQGPEFLIYFQGTGAADDSGLPNDRFFAVRPEGSVSTLKIQRTERGDSAVYLCASSTNPTGSGANVLTFGAGSRLTVL.

The V and J genes are TRBV6-6 and TRBJ1-3, with D unclear. The V end was cut by 0 bases, the J end by 8 bases, with 14 bases between. Germline-derived CDR1 and CDR2 are MNHNY and SVGAGI (reference sequence). This CDR3 has 15 amino acids. CDR3 protein: CASSYSMVRSDTIYF. DNA of the CDR3: TGTGCCAGCAGTTACTCAATGGTTCGGTCGGACACCATATATTTT.

The rearrangement joins TRBV7-9 to TRBJ1-4, with D perhaps matching TRBD1 (5 bases). The CDR3 loop spans 15 amino acids. CDR1 SEHNR and CDR2 FQNEAQ come from the germline V gene (reference sequence). V was clipped by 2 bases and J by 0 bases, with 7 bases between them. Here the CDR3 DNA reads TGTGCCAGCAGCTTATCAGGGCCAACTAATGAAAAACTGTTTTTT. Translating it yields CASSLSGPTNEKLFF. Full variable domain (rest looked up from reference TRBV7-9 and TRBJ1-4): DTGVSQNPRHKITKRGQNVTFRCDPISEHNRLYWYRQTLGQGPEFLTYFQNEAQLEKSRLLSDRFSAERPKGSFSTLEIQRTEQGDSAMYLCASSLSGPTNEKLFFGSGTQLSVL.

V gene TRBV9 combines with J gene TRBJ2-7; 7 bases are a match to TRBD1. From germline, CDR1 is SGDLS and CDR2 YYNGEE. V was pared by 0 bases and J by 0 bases, with 3 bases of the junction left unmatched. CDR3 size: 15 residues. The DNA of the CDR3 is TGTGCCAGCAGCGTAGGGGGACAGAGCTCCTACGAGCAGTACTTC. It specifies CASSVGGQSSYEQYF.

The chain uses TRBV7-3 and TRBJ2-1; 13 nucleotides line up with TRBD2. Germline trimming cut 6 bases from V and 7 bases from J; bases unmatched to any gene: 6. Germline CDR1 is SGHTA and CDR2 is FQGTGA. This CDR3 region has 15 residues. The CDR3 loop is CASSQGLAGVNEQFF. The CDR3, as DNA: TGTGCCAGCAGTCAAGGACTAGCGGGGGTAAATGAGCAGTTCTTC.

The V gene is TRBV7-9, the J gene TRBJ2-5; 7 bases match TRBD2. The CDR3 loop spans 13 amino acids. CDR1 is SEHNR, CDR2 FQNEAQ, per germline (reference sequence). J gave up 5 bases and V 4 bases, and 4 bases lay outside the gene matches. The CDR3 reads CASSWGGAETQYF. DNA for the CDR3: TGTGCCAGCAGCTGGGGAGGGGCGGAGACCCAGTACTTC.

The rearrangement uses TRBV5-8 and TRBJ2-1, with 7 bases fitting TRBD1. V gave up 4 bases and J gave up 4 bases; unmatched junction bases: 8. The CDR3 covers 15 residues. CDR1 and CDR2 (germline): SGHTS, YDEGEE. The CDR3 loop reads CASSPGQTSYNEQFF. In DNA, the CDR3 is TGTGCCAGCAGCCCGGGACAGACCTCTTACAATGAGCAGTTCTTC.